The rows below give T cell receptor beta chains drawn from one sample of a study of blood T cell repertoires in COVID-19. Clones were read by immunoSEQ multiplex PCR, and TCRdb kept only the in-frame ones, dropping some. The data contain about 40,000 clones, roughly 90% of them singletons. Material: peripheral blood. The receptors shown here come from a man in his fifties or sixties with active COVID-19. The CDR3 runs from the conserved cysteine through the conserved F or W. D genes are given only for firm matches.

j_call: TRBJ1-2; v_call: TRBV6-6; d_call: .; cdr3_aa: CASLSESRFYGYTF; cdr3_nt: TGTGCCAGCCTTTCTGAGTCACGGTTCTATGGCTACACCTTC
j_call: TRBJ1-5; v_call: TRBV9; d_call: .; cdr3_aa: CASSVGGLSNQPQHF; cdr3_nt: TGTGCCAGCAGCGTGGGGGGATTGAGCAATCAGCCCCAGCATTTT
j_call: TRBJ2-1; v_call: TRBV18; d_call: TRBD1; cdr3_aa: CASSPTGGNPYNEQFF; cdr3_nt: TGTGCCAGCTCACCGACAGGGGGTAATCCCTACAATGAGCAGTTCTTC
j_call: TRBJ2-3; v_call: TRBV7-9; d_call: TRBD1; cdr3_aa: CASSTRTGQYASTDTQYF; cdr3_nt: TGTGCCAGCAGCACTCGGACAGGTCAATACGCTAGCACAGATACGCAGTATTTT
j_call: TRBJ1-6; v_call: TRBV6-6; d_call: .; cdr3_aa: CASSRDSLYYNSPLHF; cdr3_nt: TGTGCCAGCAGTCGAGACAGCCTATACTATAATTCACCCCTCCACTTT
j_call: TRBJ1-5; v_call: TRBV30; d_call: .; cdr3_aa: CAWSRGTGNQPQHF; cdr3_nt: TGTGCCTGGAGTAGGGGTACGGGCAATCAGCCCCAGCATTTT
j_call: TRBJ1-2; v_call: TRBV6-4; d_call: .; cdr3_aa: CASSQTSQGFYGYTF; cdr3_nt: TGTGCCAGCAGCCAAACTAGTCAGGGGTTTTATGGCTACACCTTC
j_call: TRBJ1-2; v_call: TRBV5-1; d_call: TRBD1; cdr3_aa: CASSLGDRGGGYTF; cdr3_nt: TGCGCCAGCAGCTTGGGGGACAGGGGTGGCGGCTACACCTTC
j_call: TRBJ2-1; v_call: TRBV20-1; d_call: .; cdr3_aa: CSAGLSNEQFF; cdr3_nt: TGCAGTGCTGGACTTTCCAATGAGCAGTTCTTC
j_call: TRBJ2-3; v_call: TRBV13; d_call: TRBD2; cdr3_aa: CASSLWREGTDTQYF; cdr3_nt: TGTGCCAGCAGCTTATGGCGGGAGGGTACAGATACGCAGTATTTT
j_call: TRBJ2-1; v_call: TRBV6-5; d_call: TRBD1; cdr3_aa: CASSYSGQVYNEQFF; cdr3_nt: TGTGCCAGCAGTTACTCGGGACAGGTCTACAATGAGCAGTTCTTC
j_call: TRBJ2-2; v_call: TRBV7-9; d_call: .; cdr3_aa: CASSLTGELFF; cdr3_nt: TGTGCCAGCAGCCTAACCGGGGAGCTGTTTTTT
j_call: TRBJ2-2; v_call: TRBV5-1; d_call: TRBD1; cdr3_aa: CASSRGLETGVTGELFF; cdr3_nt: TGCGCCAGCAGCCGGGGGTTGGAGACAGGGGTCACCGGGGAGCTGTTTTTT
j_call: TRBJ2-7; v_call: TRBV28; d_call: .; cdr3_aa: CASSPGWSSYEQYF; cdr3_nt: TGTGCCAGCAGTCCCGGGTGGAGCTCCTACGAGCAGTACTTC
j_call: TRBJ2-2; v_call: TRBV9; d_call: TRBD2; cdr3_aa: CASSVGTSEAGELFF; cdr3_nt: TGTGCCAGCAGCGTAGGGACTAGCGAAGCCGGGGAGCTGTTTTTT
j_call: TRBJ2-5; v_call: TRBV7-2; d_call: .; cdr3_aa: CASSPPGLGIQETQYF; cdr3_nt: TGTGCCAGCAGCCCACCAGGACTGGGGATCCAAGAGACCCAGTACTTC
j_call: TRBJ2-6; v_call: TRBV4-1; d_call: .; cdr3_aa: CASSQAGREFSGANVLTF; cdr3_nt: TGCGCCAGCAGCCAAGCGGGGCGGGAATTCTCTGGGGCCAACGTCCTGACTTTC
j_call: TRBJ2-7; v_call: TRBV18; d_call: .; cdr3_aa: CASSPGQVSYEQYF; cdr3_nt: TGTGCCAGCTCACCAGGGCAGGTCTCCTACGAGCAGTACTTC
j_call: TRBJ2-7; v_call: TRBV12-3/TRBV12-4; d_call: .; cdr3_aa: CASRSSGPYEQYF; cdr3_nt: TGTGCCAGCAGATCCAGCGGGCCCTACGAGCAGTACTTC
j_call: TRBJ1-4; v_call: TRBV6-2/TRBV6-3; d_call: .; cdr3_aa: CASSPLTANEKLFF; cdr3_nt: TGTGCCAGCAGTCCATTGACAGCTAATGAAAAACTGTTTTTT
j_call: TRBJ2-1; v_call: TRBV25-1; d_call: .; cdr3_aa: CASRYAESSYNEQFF; cdr3_nt: TGTGCCAGCCGCTATGCTGAGTCCTCCTACAATGAGCAGTTCTTC
j_call: TRBJ1-4; v_call: TRBV27; d_call: .; cdr3_aa: CASSRRQAATNEKLFF; cdr3_nt: TGTGCCAGCAGCCGTCGACAGGCTGCAACTAATGAAAAACTGTTTTTT
j_call: TRBJ2-2; v_call: TRBV11-2; d_call: TRBD1; cdr3_aa: CASSLTGTGGSGELFF; cdr3_nt: TGTGCCAGCAGCTTAACCGGGACAGGGGGTTCCGGGGAGCTGTTTTTT